Presented here are 10 T cell receptor beta chains from one specimen sequenced in a study of Graves' ophthalmopathy and Graves' hyperthyroidism (dated 2018 in TCRdb). Sequencing instrument: Illumina HiSeq 2000. For repertoire sequencing, the TCR beta CDR3 regions were amplified from RNA transcripts. HTBI primers and the Qiagen OneStep RT-PCR kit were used in a first-round RT-PCR, which was followed by a second-round multiplex PCR, size selection and purification. TCRdb handled the public reads itself, with Q25 trimming in fastp and clone calling in MiXCR, and kept productive beta chains. CDR3 protein sequences are deduplicated, and each keeps its most common genes and DNA. This sample has 45,000 to 60,000 distinct CDR3 sequences in its table, and approximately 50% of those were observed once. The ten biggest clones cover about 4.9% of the sample. The sample comprised peripheral blood. The origin of the receptors is an adult woman with Graves' ophthalmopathy.

Many counts were recorded for this clonotype. The rearrangement uses TRBV3-1 and TRBJ2-1; D may be TRBD1 or TRBD2 (6 bases each). The V gene's germline CDR1 is LGHDT and CDR2 YNNKEL (reference sequence). The CDR3 is made up of 12 amino acids. V was cut by 8 bases and J by 6 bases, with 11 bases left in between. The CDR3 loop reads CASEGGSNEQFF. The CDR3 region has the DNA TGTGCCAGCGAGGGGGGCAGCAATGAGCAGTTCTTC.

The rearrangement joins TRBV20-1 to TRBJ2-7, with D perhaps matching TRBD1 (6 bases). V gave up 0 bases and J gave up 5 bases, with 17 bases separating them. The CDR3 extends over 15 amino acids. From germline, CDR1 is DFQATT and CDR2 SNEGSKA (reference sequence). DNA of the CDR3: TGCAGTGCTAGAGATCGTAAAGGGGGAAGGCACGAGCAGTACTTC. The encoded protein is CSARDRKGGRHEQYF.

The chain's CDR3 is CASASGTGFYEQYF. CDR3 in DNA: TGTGCCAGCGCCTCCGGGACAGGGTTTTACGAGCAGTACTTC. V gene TRBV11-2 combines with J gene TRBJ2-7, with TRBD1 matching 9 bases. Germline V lookup: CDR1 SGHAT, CDR2 FQNNGV. With V trimmed by 8 bases and J by 4 bases, 9 bases remained unmatched. The CDR3 totals 14 residues.

The rearrangement links TRBV6-6 to TRBJ2-1; the match to TRBD1 covers 8 bases. CDR1 and CDR2 (germline): MNHNY, SVGAGI (reference sequence). The CDR3 loop spans 13 amino acids. The J segment lost 7 bases and the V segment lost 11 bases, leaving 10 bases of the junction unmatched. CDR3 loop: CAVSGTGRNEQFF. As DNA, the CDR3 is TGTGCCGTGTCGGGGACAGGAAGAAATGAGCAGTTCTTC.

With respect to this clonotype: Given the absence of the conserved phenylalanine or tryptophan at the CDR3 end, a read error is likely. Because the CDR3's place on the DNA is in doubt, the DNA is left out and the CDR3 is given as listed by TCRdb. The chain couples TRBV11-2 to TRBJ1-1; TRBD1, the table's D call, was not compared with the DNA. The CDR3 length is 12 residues, termini included. In germline, CDR1 is SGHAT, CDR2 FQNNGV. The CDR3 sequence: CASSQFQGEAFS.

V and J are TRBV6-1 and TRBJ1-2, with 8 bases fitting TRBD1. The germline gives CDR1 MNHNS, CDR2 SASEGT. This CDR3 is built from 14 residues. Germline trimming cut 1 base from V and 8 bases from J; bases unmatched to any gene: 6. CDR3 loop: CASSEVDREGGYTF. DNA for the CDR3: TGTGCCAGCAGTGAAGTGGACAGGGAGGGCGGCTACACCTTC.

This rearrangement joins TRBV7-2 to TRBJ1-5; 7 positions agree with TRBD1. The V gene end was trimmed by 5 bases and the J gene end by 7 bases; junction bases not matched to a gene: 8. Germline lookup yields CDR1 SGHTA and CDR2 FQGNSA. The CDR3 loop spans 14 amino acids. CDR3 protein: CASSLTGRQQPQHF. CDR3 DNA sequence: TGTGCCAGCAGCCTGACAGGGCGGCAGCAGCCCCAGCATTTT.

Many counts were recorded for this clonotype. The gene calls are TRBV4-3 and TRBJ1-5; D gene unclear. CDR1 LGHNA and CDR2 YSLEER come from the germline V gene. The CDR3 has 15 amino acids. With 0 bases removed from V and 4 bases from J, the gap between germline ends came to 10 bases. The CDR3 sequence: CASSQDLIGNQPQHF. The CDR3 DNA reads as TGCGCCAGCAGCCAAGATTTGATAGGGAATCAGCCCCAGCATTTT.

Worth noting for this clonotype: Germline and junction disagree at one end, which may indicate a read error. The V call is TRBV4-2, the J call TRBJ2-3, with 7 bases fitting TRBD2. The CDR3 has 16 residues. From germline, CDR1 is LGHNA and CDR2 YNFKEQ. CDR3 amino acids: CASSRAETSRTDTQYF. In DNA form, the CDR3 reads TGTGCCAGCAGCCGGGCGGAGACTAGCCGCACGGATACGCAGTATTTT.

This clonotype was counted many times. The chain couples TRBV5-4 to TRBJ1-3, with D perhaps matching TRBD1 (6 bases). Germline lookup yields CDR1 SGHNT and CDR2 YYREEE (reference sequence). This CDR3 region has 14 residues. The germline V and J ends were trimmed by 4 bases and 1 base, with 9 bases remaining between them. For the CDR3, the DNA is TGTGCCAGCAGCCGACAGGAGTCTGGAAACACCATATATTTT. Translation: CASSRQESGNTIYF.